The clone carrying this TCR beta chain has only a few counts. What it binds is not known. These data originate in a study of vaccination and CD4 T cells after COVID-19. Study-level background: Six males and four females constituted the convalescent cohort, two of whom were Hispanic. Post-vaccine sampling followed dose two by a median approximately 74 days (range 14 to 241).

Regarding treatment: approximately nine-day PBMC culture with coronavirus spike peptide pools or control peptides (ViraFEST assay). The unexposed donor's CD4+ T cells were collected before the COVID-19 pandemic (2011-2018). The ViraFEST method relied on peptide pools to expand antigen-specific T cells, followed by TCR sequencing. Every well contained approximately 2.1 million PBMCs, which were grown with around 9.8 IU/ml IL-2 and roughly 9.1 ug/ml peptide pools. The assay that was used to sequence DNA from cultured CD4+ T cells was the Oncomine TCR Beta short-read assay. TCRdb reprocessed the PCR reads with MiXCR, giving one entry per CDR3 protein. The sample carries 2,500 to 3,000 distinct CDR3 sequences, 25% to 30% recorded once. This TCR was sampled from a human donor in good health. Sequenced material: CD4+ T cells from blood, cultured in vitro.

CDR3 residues: CSASRDSHYEQYF. The CDR3 nucleotides are TGCAGTGCCAGCAGGGACAGCCACTACGAGCAGTACTTC. The gene calls are TRBV20-1 and TRBJ2-7, with 7 bases identical to TRBD1. The germline V gene has CDR1 DFQATT and CDR2 SNEGSKA (reference sequence). With V trimmed by 6 bases and J by 3 bases, 8 bases remained unmatched. This CDR3 spans 13 amino acids.